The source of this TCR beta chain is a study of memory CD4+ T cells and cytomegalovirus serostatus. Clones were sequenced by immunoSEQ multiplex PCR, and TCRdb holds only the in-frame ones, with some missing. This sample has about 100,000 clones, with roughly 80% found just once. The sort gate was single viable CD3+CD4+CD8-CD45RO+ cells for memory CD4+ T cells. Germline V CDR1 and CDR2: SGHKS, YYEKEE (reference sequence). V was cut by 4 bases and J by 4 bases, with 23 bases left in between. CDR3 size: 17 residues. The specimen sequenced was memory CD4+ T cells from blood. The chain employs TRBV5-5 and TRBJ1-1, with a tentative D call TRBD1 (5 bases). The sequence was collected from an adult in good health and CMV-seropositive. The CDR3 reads CASSPLEFGARGTEAFF. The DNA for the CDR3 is TGTGCCAGCAGCCCTTTGGAATTCGGGGCGCGGGGCACTGAAGCTTTCTTT.